This passage covers 4 T cell receptor beta chains from one sample sequenced in a study of shared clonotypes between healthy human individuals. Clones were sequenced by immunoSEQ multiplex PCR, and TCRdb holds only the in-frame ones, with some missing. The sample yields about 1.5 million clones, roughly 96% seen once. The sequenced sample consisted of naive CD4+ T cells sorted from blood. The subset denotes: CD45RA+ positively selected. All receptors come from a man aged 25 to 45 in good health.

Written as DNA, the CDR3 is TGTGCCAGCAGCTTATCGGGATCGTATGGCTACACCTTC. Its translation: CASSLSGSYGYTF. The chain combines TRBV7-9 with TRBJ1-2, with D unclear. The CDR3 loop spans 13 amino acids. V lost 2 bases and J 5 bases, leaving 9 bases between the germline ends. Germline CDR1 and CDR2: SEHNR and FQNEAQ (reference sequence).

The chain is built from TRBV30 and TRBJ1-3, with TRBD1 as a possible D gene (6 bases). Trimming took 5 bases from V and 1 from J, leaving 9 bases between them. The CDR3 spans 13 residues. Per germline, CDR1 GTSNPN and CDR2 SVGIG (reference sequence). CDR3 loop: CAWGTLSGNTIYF. CDR3 DNA: TGTGCCTGGGGGACATTGTCTGGAAACACCATATATTTT.

V is TRBV4-1 and J is TRBJ2-3, with no clear D. V dropped 1 base and J dropped 0 bases, with 11 bases sitting between them. The V gene's germline CDR1 is MGHRA and CDR2 YSYEKL. The CDR3 has 16 residues. The CDR3 loop is CASSQVGWASTDTQYF. The DNA of the CDR3 is TGCGCCAGCAGCCAAGTGGGGTGGGCTAGCACAGATACGCAGTATTTT.

The chain employs TRBV5-4 and TRBJ2-3; 8 bases are shared with TRBD1. Germline trimming cut 3 bases from V and 4 bases from J; bases unmatched to any gene: 4. The CDR3 sequence is 14 residues long. CDR1 is SGHNT and CDR2 is YYREEE in the germline V gene (reference sequence). The CDR3 sequence: CASSSGQVPDTQYF. Here the CDR3 DNA reads TGTGCCAGCAGCTCGGGACAGGTTCCAGATACGCAGTATTTT.